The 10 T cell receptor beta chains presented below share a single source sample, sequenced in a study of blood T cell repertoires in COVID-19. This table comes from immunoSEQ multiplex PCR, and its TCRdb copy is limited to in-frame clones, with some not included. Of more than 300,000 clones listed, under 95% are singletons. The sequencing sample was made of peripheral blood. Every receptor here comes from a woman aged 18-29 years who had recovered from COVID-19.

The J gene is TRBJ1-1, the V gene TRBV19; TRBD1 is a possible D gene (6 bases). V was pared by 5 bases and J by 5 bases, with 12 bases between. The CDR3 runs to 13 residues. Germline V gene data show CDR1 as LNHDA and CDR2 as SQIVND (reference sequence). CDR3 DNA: TGTGCCAGTAGTTCGCATACAGGGACTGAAGCTTTCTTT. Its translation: CASSSHTGTEAFF.

CDR3 residues: CASSVGAAGGPEDTQYF. CDR3 DNA: TGTGCCAGCAGCGTAGGTGCGGCGGGAGGGCCGGAAGATACGCAGTATTTT. The chain employs TRBV9 and TRBJ2-3; 9 nucleotides line up with TRBD2. Germline CDR1 reads SGDLS; CDR2 reads YYNGEE. This CDR3 is built from 17 residues. The ends lost 0 bases at V and 5 bases at J; junction bases unmatched: 10.

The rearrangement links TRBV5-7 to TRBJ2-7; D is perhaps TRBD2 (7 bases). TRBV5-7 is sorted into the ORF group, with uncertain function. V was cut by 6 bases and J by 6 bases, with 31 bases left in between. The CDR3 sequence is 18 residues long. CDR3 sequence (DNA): TGTGCCAGCACCCCGAGGGAGGGCGCAGGGGCCCTTCTCCCCGAGCAGTACGTC. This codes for CASTPREGAGALLPEQYV.

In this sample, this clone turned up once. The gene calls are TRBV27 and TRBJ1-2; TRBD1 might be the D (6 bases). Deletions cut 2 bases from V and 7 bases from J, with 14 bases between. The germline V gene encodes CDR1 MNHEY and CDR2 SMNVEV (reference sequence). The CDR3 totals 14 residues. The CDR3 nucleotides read TGTGCCAGCAGTTTACTGCGGGGAGGGGGTGGCTACACCTTC. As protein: CASSLLRGGGGYTF.

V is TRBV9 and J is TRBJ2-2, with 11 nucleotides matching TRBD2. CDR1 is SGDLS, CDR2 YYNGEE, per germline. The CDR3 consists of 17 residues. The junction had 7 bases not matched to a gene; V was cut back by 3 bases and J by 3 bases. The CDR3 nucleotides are TGTGCCAGCAGCGGGGGGACTAGCGGAATCTACACCGGGGAGCTGTTTTTT. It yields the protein CASSGGTSGIYTGELFF.

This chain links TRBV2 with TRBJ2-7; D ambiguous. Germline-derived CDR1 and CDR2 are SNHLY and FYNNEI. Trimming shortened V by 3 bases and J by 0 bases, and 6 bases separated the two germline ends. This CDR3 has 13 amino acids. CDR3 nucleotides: TGTGCCAGCAGTGAGGGCTACTCCTACGAGCAGTACGTC. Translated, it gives CASSEGYSYEQYV.

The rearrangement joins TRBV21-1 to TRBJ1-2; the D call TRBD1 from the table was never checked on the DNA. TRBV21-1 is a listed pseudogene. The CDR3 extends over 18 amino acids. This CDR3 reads CASSKGGNTGINAYGYTF. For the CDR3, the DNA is TGTGCCAGCAGCAAAGGGGGGAACACAGGGATAAACGCCTATGGCTACACCTTC.

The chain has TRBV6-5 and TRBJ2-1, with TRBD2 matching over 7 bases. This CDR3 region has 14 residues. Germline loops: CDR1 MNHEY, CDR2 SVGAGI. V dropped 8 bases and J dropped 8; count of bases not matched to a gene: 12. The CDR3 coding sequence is TGTGCCAGCGGGGAGACTAGCTCCTCGGATGAGCAGTTCTTC. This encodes CASGETSSSDEQFF.

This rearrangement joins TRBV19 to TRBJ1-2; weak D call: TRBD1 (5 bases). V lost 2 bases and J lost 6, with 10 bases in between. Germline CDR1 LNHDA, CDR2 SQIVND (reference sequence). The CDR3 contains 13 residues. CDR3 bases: TGTGCCAGTAGTATACTCAGGGTGAATGGCTACACCTTC. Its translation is CASSILRVNGYTF.

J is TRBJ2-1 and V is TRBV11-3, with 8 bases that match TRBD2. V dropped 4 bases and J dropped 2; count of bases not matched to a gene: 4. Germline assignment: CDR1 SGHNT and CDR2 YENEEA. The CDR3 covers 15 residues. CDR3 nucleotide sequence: TGTGCCAGCAGCTACGGGAGGGAAACCTACAATGAGCAGTTCTTC. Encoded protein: CASSYGRETYNEQFF.